The clone carrying this TCR beta chain was seen only once. The sample originates from a study of blood T cell repertoires in COVID-19. Across the study: Sites across the United States, Italy and Spain contributed samples from acute and convalescent COVID-19.

Germline V lookup: CDR1 SGHAT, CDR2 FQNNGV. This CDR3 is 14 amino acids long. The V and J ends lost 5 bases and 6 bases, in that order; junction bases with no gene match: 7. Study processing details: Cell counts per sample came from amplifying reference gene primers. Generated by immunoSEQ multiplex PCR, the TCRdb table keeps only in-frame clones and is missing some. D and trimming were read from the DNA, whereas the V and J calls and clone size are those reported in that table. The sample lists about 170,000 clones, more than 70% occurring once. This receptor was identified in a man aged 45-65 years who had recovered from COVID-19. This chain links TRBV11-2 with TRBJ2-5; 9 nucleotides line up with TRBD2. Sequenced sample: peripheral blood. CDR3 residues: CASSTSSGVKTQYF. CDR3 DNA sequence: TGTGCCAGCAGCACGTCTAGCGGGGTGAAGACCCAGTACTTC.